The rows below give T cell receptor beta chains drawn from one sample of a study of vaccination and CD4 T cells after COVID-19. The antigens these receptors bind are not known. TCRdb re-analysed the PCR reads in MiXCR, keeping a single row per CDR3 protein. Of about 18,000 distinct CDR3 sequences listed, just under 45% are singletons. The material sequenced was CD4+ T cells from blood, cultured in vitro, taken after SARS-CoV-2 vaccination. The source of these receptors is a human donor who had recovered from COVID-19. CDR3s include the opening cysteine and the closing phenylalanine or tryptophan. The order of the fields is V gene, clone size, D gene, J gene, CDR3 protein, CDR3 DNA. A D gene is named only where the DNA matches it firmly. Size tells how often a clone was seen (once, few, many) or the class of an expanded clone, and some rows leave it out.

TRBV28,NA,NA,TRBJ1-4,CASSKMGAREKLFF,TGTGCCAGCAGTAAGATGGGGGCCCGAGAAAAACTGTTTTTT
TRBV21-1,few,NA,TRBJ2-2,CASSIYTGELFF,TGTGCCAGCAGCATCTACACCGGGGAGCTGTTTTTT
TRBV6-5,NA,NA,TRBJ1-2,CASSYSITKGIRGYTF,TGTGCCAGCAGTTACTCGATCACGAAGGGTATTCGGGGCTACACCTTC
TRBV20-1,NA,NA,TRBJ2-3,CSAAPKSGTDTQYF,TGCAGTGCAGCCCCTAAATCCGGCACAGATACGCAGTATTTT
TRBV27,NA,NA,TRBJ2-3,CASRGSTDTQYF,TGTGCCAGCCGCGGTAGCACAGATACGCAGTATTTT
TRBV11-3,few,TRBD1,TRBJ2-7,CASSPRRGQGNEQYF,TGTGCCAGCAGCCCCAGACGGGGACAGGGTAACGAGCAGTACTTC
TRBV6-2/TRBV6-3,NA,TRBD1,TRBJ2-7,CASSYTGGYEQYF,TGTGCCAGCAGTTACACAGGGGGCTACGAGCAGTACTTC
TRBV19,NA,NA,TRBJ2-3,CASSIASDADTQYF,TGTGCCAGTAGTATAGCTTCCGACGCAGATACGCAGTATTTT
TRBV30,NA,TRBD2,TRBJ2-3,CAWSVLAGQADTQYF,TGTGCCTGGAGTGTACTAGCGGGCCAGGCAGATACGCAGTATTTT
TRBV12-3/TRBV12-4,NA,NA,TRBJ2-5,CASSSAHWETQYF,TGTGCCAGCAGTTCTGCCCACTGGGAGACCCAGTACTTC
TRBV7-8,NA,NA,TRBJ2-5,CASSTQGVGTQYF,TGTGCCAGCAGTACCCAGGGTGTCGGGACCCAGTACTTC
TRBV6-2/TRBV6-3,NA,TRBD2,TRBJ2-3,CASSTIAGGRDTQYF,TGTGCCAGCAGTACCATAGCGGGGGGGCGTGATACGCAGTATTTT
TRBV27,NA,NA,TRBJ1-2,CASSLVRGSGYGYTF,TGTGCCAGCAGTTTAGTGAGGGGTAGTGGCTATGGCTACACCTTC
TRBV7-2,once,TRBD1,TRBJ1-2,CASSLTGFSGYTF,TGTGCCAGCAGCTTGACAGGGTTCTCTGGCTACACCTTC
TRBV28,NA,NA,TRBJ2-7,CASSLRVYEQYF,TGTGCCAGCAGTTTACGAGTATACGAGCAGTACTTC
TRBV7-9,NA,NA,TRBJ1-6,CASSLAPQPYNSPLHF,TGTGCCAGCAGCTTAGCGCCCCAACCCTATAATTCACCCCTCCACTTT
TRBV20-1,few,TRBD1,TRBJ2-7,CSARGSRDSKLVFYEQYF,TGCAGTGCTAGGGGCTCCCGGGACAGCAAGTTAGTTTTCTACGAGCAGTACTTC
TRBV15,few,NA,TRBJ2-7,CATSREGLAYEQYF,TGTGCCACCAGCAGAGAAGGCCTAGCCTACGAGCAGTACTTC
TRBV2,few,NA,TRBJ1-5,CASRAQNQPQHF,TGTGCCAGCAGGGCTCAGAATCAGCCCCAGCATTTT
TRBV19,NA,TRBD1,TRBJ1-1,CASSPVGGQGYTEAFF,TGTGCCAGTAGTCCAGTGGGGGGACAGGGGTACACTGAAGCTTTCTTT
TRBV7-9,NA,NA,TRBJ1-2,CASSLGDKGGYTF,TGTGCCAGCAGCTTAGGAGACAAGGGGGGCTACACCTTC
TRBV6-1,NA,TRBD1,TRBJ1-1,CASSPPGTGWCRTEAFF,TGTGCCAGCAGCCCCCCCGGGACAGGGTGGTGTCGGACTGAAGCTTTCTTT
TRBV20-1,few,TRBD1,TRBJ2-5,CSASPSTGDFQETQYF,TGCAGTGCTAGTCCGTCGACAGGGGACTTCCAAGAGACCCAGTACTTC
TRBV20-1,NA,NA,TRBJ1-1,CSASRERATEAFF,TGCAGTGCTTCCAGGGAGCGGGCCACTGAAGCTTTCTTT
TRBV6-2/TRBV6-3,NA,TRBD1,TRBJ1-1,CASSYGTGDGNTEAFF,TGTGCCAGCAGTTACGGGACAGGAGACGGGAACACTGAAGCTTTCTTT
TRBV20-1,NA,TRBD2,TRBJ2-5,CSASPTAGGGETQYF,TGCAGTGCTTCACCCACGGCGGGAGGAGGGGAGACCCAGTACTTC
TRBV20-1,NA,NA,TRBJ1-2,CSARALSVTDSNYGYTF,TGCAGTGCTAGAGCCCTCTCGGTAACCGACAGCAACTATGGCTACACCTTC
TRBV6-2/TRBV6-3,few,NA,TRBJ1-5,CASSLYRVEPQHF,TGTGCCAGCAGTTTGTACCGGGTGGAGCCCCAGCATTTT
TRBV24-1,NA,TRBD2,TRBJ2-5,CATSDLVAGGHQETQYF,TGTGCCACCAGTGATTTGGTAGCGGGGGGCCACCAAGAGACCCAGTACTTC
TRBV6-1,NA,TRBD1,TRBJ1-1,CASSSGTGEAFF,TGTGCCAGCAGCTCCGGGACAGGTGAAGCTTTCTTT
TRBV7-3,few,TRBD1,TRBJ2-1,CASSLTGTELYNEQFF,TGTGCCAGCAGCTTAACAGGGACAGAATTGTACAATGAGCAGTTCTTC
TRBV6-5,NA,NA,TRBJ2-7,CASSYGGGLGANSYEQYF,TGTGCCAGCAGTTACGGGGGGGGACTGGGGGCAAACTCCTACGAGCAGTACTTC
TRBV6-2/TRBV6-3,NA,TRBD2,TRBJ2-1,CASRSGGRYNEQFF,TGTGCCAGCAGGAGCGGGGGACGCTACAATGAGCAGTTCTTC
TRBV6-2/TRBV6-3,few,NA,TRBJ1-1,CASRPLRGLNTEAFF,TGTGCCAGCAGACCTCTCAGGGGCCTGAACACTGAAGCTTTCTTT
TRBV7-2,few,NA,TRBJ1-5,CASSLVGSNQPQHF,TGTGCCAGCAGCTTAGTCGGTAGCAATCAGCCCCAGCATTTT
TRBV7-9,NA,TRBD1,TRBJ1-6,CAGTGGNNSPLHF,TGTGCCGGTACAGGGGGTAATAATTCACCCCTCCACTTT
TRBV7-6,NA,TRBD1,TRBJ2-1,CASSPYRDRGYNEQFF,TGTGCCAGCAGCCCATACCGGGACAGGGGTTACAATGAGCAGTTCTTC
TRBV20-1,NA,TRBD1,TRBJ1-4,CSARGTGHEKLFF,TGCAGTGCTAGGGGGACAGGGCACGAAAAACTGTTTTTT
TRBV10-2,NA,NA,TRBJ1-2,CASSELQGYGYTF,TGCGCCAGCAGTGAGCTACAGGGTTATGGCTACACCTTC
TRBV25-1,NA,NA,TRBJ1-5,CASSANNQPQHF,TGTGCCAGCAGCGCGAACAATCAGCCCCAGCATTTT
TRBV6-1,few,NA,TRBJ2-2,CASSEGTGVTGELFF,TGTGCCAGCAGTGAAGGTACTGGGGTCACCGGGGAGCTGTTTTTT
TRBV19,few,NA,TRBJ1-2,CASRSDRINYGYTF,TGTGCCAGTAGATCGGATCGCATCAACTATGGCTACACCTTC
TRBV20-1,few,TRBD1,TRBJ1-5,CSATTGTQPQHF,TGCAGTGCCACGACAGGGACTCAGCCCCAGCATTTT